In this sample, the clone carrying this T cell receptor (beta chain) turned up a few times. Its target is unknown. The record originates from a study of cytomegalovirus exposure and HLA in healthy donors. Trimming shortened V by 10 bases and J by 5 bases, and 14 bases separated the two germline ends. CDR3 length: 13 residues. In germline, CDR1 is MNHNY, CDR2 SVGAGI (reference sequence). Researchers ran the PCR with 60 Vbeta and 13 Jbeta primers. Data came from immunoSEQ multiplex PCR; TCRdb stores just in-frame clones and leaves some out. The table shows about 87,000 clones, with around 8% occurring only once. Study-wide findings and caveats: Serostatus for CMV was the only available immune exposure information.

The rearrangement joins TRBV6-6 to TRBJ2-2, with D unclear. This receptor was identified in a man between 45 and 60 years old in good health and CMV-seronegative. Sequencing input: PBMCs. CDR3 in DNA: TGTGCCACCCACGTTTCGAGGACCGGGGAGCTGTTTTTT. Its protein is CATHVSRTGELFF.